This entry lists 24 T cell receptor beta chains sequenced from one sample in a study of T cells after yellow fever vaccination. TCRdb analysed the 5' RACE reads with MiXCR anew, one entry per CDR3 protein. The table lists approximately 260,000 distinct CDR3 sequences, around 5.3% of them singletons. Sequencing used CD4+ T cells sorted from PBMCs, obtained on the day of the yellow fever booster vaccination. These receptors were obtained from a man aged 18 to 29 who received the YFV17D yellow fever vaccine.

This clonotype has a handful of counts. The CDR3, as DNA: TGCGCCAGCAGACCGCTCGGGGGAGGCACCGGGGAGCTGTTTTTT. Protein: CASRPLGGGTGELFF. This chain connects TRBV4-1 to TRBJ2-2, with D perhaps TRBD2 (6 bases). The germline V and J ends were trimmed by 6 bases and 4 bases, with 15 bases remaining between them. This CDR3 is 15 amino acids long. CDR1 is MGHRA and CDR2 is YSYEKL in the germline V gene.

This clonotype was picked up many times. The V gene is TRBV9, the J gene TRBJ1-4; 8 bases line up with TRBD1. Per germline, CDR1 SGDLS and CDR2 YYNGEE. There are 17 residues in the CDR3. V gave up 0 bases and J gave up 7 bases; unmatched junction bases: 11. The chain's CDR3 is CASSVVGQVIRGEKLFF. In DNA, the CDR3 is TGTGCCAGCAGCGTAGTGGGACAGGTGATCCGGGGTGAAAAACTGTTTTTT.

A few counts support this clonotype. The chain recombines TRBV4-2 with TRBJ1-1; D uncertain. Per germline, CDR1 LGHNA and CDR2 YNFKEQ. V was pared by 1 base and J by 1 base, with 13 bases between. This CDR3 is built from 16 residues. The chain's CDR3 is CASSQVGGETNTEAFF. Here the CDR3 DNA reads TGTGCCAGCAGCCAAGTCGGAGGCGAAACGAACACTGAAGCTTTCTTT.

The CDR3 DNA reads TGCGCCAGCAGCCTGGGGGCTGGACAGGGGTCTGAAAAACTGTTTTTT. Translated: CASSLGAGQGSEKLFF. The chain joins TRBV5-1 to TRBJ1-4, with 9 nucleotides matching TRBD1. CDR1 is SGHRS and CDR2 is YFSETQ in the germline V gene. J gave up 7 bases and V 4 bases, and 11 bases lay outside the gene matches. This CDR3 spans 16 amino acids.

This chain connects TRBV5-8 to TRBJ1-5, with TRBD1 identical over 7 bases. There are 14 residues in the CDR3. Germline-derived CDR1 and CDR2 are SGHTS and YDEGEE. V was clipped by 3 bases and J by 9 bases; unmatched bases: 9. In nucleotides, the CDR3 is TGTGCCAGCAGCTCCGACAGGGAATTAAGGCCCCAGCATTTT. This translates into CASSSDRELRPQHF.

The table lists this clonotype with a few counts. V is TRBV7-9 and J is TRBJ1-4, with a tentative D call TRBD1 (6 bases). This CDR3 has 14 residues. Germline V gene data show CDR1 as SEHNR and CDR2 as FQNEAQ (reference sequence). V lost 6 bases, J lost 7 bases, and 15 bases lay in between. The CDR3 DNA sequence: TGTGCCAGCAGGCCGGGACAAGGAGGTGAAAAACTGTTTTTT. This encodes CASRPGQGGEKLFF. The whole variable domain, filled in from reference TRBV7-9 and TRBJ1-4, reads DTGVSQNPRHKITKRGQNVTFRCDPISEHNRLYWYRQTLGQGPEFLTYFQNEAQLEKSRLLSDRFSAERPKGSFSTLEIQRTEQGDSAMYLCASRPGQGGEKLFFGSGTQLSVL.

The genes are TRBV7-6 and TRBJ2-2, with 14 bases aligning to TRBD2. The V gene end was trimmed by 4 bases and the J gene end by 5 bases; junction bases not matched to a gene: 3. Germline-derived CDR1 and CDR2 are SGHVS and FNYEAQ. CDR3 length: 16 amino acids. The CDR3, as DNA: TGTGCCAGCAGCTCGGGACTAGCGGGGGAAACCGGGGAGCTGTTTTTT. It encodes CASSSGLAGETGELFF.

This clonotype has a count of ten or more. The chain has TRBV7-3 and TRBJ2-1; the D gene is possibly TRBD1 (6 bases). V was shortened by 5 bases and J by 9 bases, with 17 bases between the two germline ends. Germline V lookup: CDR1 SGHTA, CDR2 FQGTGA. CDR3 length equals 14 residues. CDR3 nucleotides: TGTGCCAGCAGCCCCAGGCGTGGGGGCAGTGAGCAGTTCTTC. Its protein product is CASSPRRGGSEQFF.

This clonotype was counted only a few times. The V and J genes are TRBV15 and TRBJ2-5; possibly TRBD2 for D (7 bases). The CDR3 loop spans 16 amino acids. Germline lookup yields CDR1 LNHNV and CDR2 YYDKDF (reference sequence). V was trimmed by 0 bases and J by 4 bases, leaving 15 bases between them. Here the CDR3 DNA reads TGTGCCACCAGCAGAGATTGGCTGGGGGGGGCAGAGACCCAGTACTTC. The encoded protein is CATSRDWLGGAETQYF.

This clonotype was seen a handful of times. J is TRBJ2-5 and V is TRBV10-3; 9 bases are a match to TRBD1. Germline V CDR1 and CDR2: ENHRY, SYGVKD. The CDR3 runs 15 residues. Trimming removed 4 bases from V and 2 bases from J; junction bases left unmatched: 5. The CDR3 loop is CAISVGQGPQETQYF. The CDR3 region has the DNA TGTGCCATCAGTGTGGGACAGGGACCACAAGAGACCCAGTACTTC.

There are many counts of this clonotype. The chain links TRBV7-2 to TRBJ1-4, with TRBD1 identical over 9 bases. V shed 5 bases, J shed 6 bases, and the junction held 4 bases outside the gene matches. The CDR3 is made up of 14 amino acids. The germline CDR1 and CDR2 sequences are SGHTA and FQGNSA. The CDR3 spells CASSPRDRDEKLFF. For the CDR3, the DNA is TGTGCCAGCAGCCCGAGGGACAGGGATGAAAAACTGTTTTTT.

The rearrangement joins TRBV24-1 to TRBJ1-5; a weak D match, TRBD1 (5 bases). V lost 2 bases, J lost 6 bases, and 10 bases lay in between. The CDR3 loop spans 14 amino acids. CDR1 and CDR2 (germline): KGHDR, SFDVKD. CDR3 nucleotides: TGTGCCACCAGTGATTGGGGGGTTTTTCAGCCCCAGCATTTT. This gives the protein CATSDWGVFQPQHF.

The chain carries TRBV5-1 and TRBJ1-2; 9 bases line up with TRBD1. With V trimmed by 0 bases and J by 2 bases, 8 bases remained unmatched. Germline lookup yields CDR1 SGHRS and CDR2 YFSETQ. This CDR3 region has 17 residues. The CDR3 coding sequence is TGCGCCAGCAGCTTGGCGGACAGGGGAGGAGGCAACTATGGCTACACCTTC. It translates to CASSLADRGGGNYGYTF. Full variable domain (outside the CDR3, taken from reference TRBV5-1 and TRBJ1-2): KAGVTQTPRYLIKTRGQQVTLSCSPISGHRSVSWYQQTPGQGLQFLFEYFSETQRNKGNFPGRFSGRQFSNSRSEMNVSTLELGDSALYLCASSLADRGGGNYGYTFGSGTRLTVV.

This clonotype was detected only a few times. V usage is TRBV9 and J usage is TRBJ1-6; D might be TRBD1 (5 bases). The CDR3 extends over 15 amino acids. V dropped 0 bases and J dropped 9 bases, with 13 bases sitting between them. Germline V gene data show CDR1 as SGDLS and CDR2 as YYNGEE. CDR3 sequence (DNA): TGTGCCAGCAGCGTAGTACCAGGGATGGGTTCACCCCTCCACTTT. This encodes CASSVVPGMGSPLHF.

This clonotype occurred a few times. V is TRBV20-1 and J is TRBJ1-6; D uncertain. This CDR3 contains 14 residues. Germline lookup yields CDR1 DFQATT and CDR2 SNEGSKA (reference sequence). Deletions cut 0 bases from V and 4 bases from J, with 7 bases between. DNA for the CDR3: TGCAGTGCTAGAGATGGCGGTTATAATTCACCCCTCCACTTT. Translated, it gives CSARDGGYNSPLHF.

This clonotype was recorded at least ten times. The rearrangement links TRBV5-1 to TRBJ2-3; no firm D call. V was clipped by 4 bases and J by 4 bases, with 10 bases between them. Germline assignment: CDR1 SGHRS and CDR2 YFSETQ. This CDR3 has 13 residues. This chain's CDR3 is CASSQDLADTQYF. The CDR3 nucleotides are TGCGCCAGCAGCCAAGACTTAGCAGATACGCAGTATTTT.

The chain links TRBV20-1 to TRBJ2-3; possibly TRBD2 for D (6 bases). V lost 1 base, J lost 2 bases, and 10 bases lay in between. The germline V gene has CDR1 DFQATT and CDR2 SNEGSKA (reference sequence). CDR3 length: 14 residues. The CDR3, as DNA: TGCAGTGCTAGAGGCGGGACCGACACAGATACGCAGTATTTT. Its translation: CSARGGTDTDTQYF.

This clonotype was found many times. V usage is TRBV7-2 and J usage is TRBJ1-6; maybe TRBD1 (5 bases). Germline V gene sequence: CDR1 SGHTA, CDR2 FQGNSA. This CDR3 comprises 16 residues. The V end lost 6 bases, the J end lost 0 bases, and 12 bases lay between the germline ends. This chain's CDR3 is CASRPPGFSYNSPLHF. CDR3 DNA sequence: TGTGCCAGCAGACCACCAGGGTTCTCCTATAATTCACCCCTCCACTTT.

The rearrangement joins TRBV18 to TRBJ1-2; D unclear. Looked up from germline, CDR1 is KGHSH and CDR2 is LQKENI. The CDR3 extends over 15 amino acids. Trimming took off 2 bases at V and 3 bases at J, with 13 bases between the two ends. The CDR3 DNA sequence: TGTGCCAGCTCACCAGCACCCAGTGCTCACTATGGCTACACCTTC. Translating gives CASSPAPSAHYGYTF.

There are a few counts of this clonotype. CDR3 DNA: TGTGCCAGCAGTAGAACAGGGTGGGAGCTGTTTTTT. Translated, it gives CASSRTGWELFF. The gene calls are TRBV7-2 and TRBJ2-2, with D perhaps TRBD1 (6 bases). CDR1 is SGHTA and CDR2 is FQGNSA in the germline V gene. Trimming stripped 6 bases from V and 9 bases from J, with 11 bases between. CDR3 size: 12 residues.

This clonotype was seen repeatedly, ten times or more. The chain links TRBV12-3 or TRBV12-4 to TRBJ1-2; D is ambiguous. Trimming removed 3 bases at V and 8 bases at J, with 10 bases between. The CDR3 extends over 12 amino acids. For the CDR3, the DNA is TGTGCCAGCAGTTTCAGAGGTGAAGGCTACACCTTC. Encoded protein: CASSFRGEGYTF.

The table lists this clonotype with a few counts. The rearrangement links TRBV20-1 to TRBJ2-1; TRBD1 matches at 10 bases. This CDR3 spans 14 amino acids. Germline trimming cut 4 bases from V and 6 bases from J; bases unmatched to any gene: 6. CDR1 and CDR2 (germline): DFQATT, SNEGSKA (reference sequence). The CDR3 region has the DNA TGCAGTGCTAACCGGGACAGGGGTGTCAATGAGCAGTTCTTC. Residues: CSANRDRGVNEQFF.

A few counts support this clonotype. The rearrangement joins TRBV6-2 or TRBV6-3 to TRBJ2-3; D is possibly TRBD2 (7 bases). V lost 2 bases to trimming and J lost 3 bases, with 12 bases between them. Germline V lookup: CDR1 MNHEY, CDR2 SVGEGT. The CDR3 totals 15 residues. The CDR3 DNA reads TGTGCCAGCAGTTACGGCGGGGGACATACAGATACGCAGTATTTT. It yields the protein CASSYGGGHTDTQYF.

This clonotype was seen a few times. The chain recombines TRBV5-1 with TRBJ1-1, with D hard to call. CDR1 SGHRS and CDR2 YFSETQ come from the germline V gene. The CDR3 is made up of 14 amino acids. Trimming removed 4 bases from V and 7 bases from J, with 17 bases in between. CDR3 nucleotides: TGCGCCAGCAGCCTAGGACGGGTAGATGGTGAAGCTTTCTTT. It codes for CASSLGRVDGEAFF.